What follows are 20 T cell receptor beta chains derived from one specimen sequenced in a study of metastatic and nonmetastatic thyroid tumors. TCRdb re-called the PCR reads through MiXCR. The table has approximately 16,000 clones, roughly a third seen once. Patients were all untreated before their thyroid surgery. The source material was tumor tissue. These receptors came from a female donor with papillary thyroid cancer or a benign thyroid nodule (not recorded which). Some clones in this sample may be carry-over from other donors' samples.

The chain couples TRBV20-1 to TRBJ1-2; D gene ambiguous. V was shortened by 6 bases and J by 4 bases, with 12 bases between the two germline ends. Per germline, CDR1 DFQATT and CDR2 SNEGSKA (reference sequence). CDR3 length: 12 amino acids. CDR3 DNA: TGCAGTGCCAGCCCGGGCCCCTATGGCTACACCTTC. Translation: CSASPGPYGYTF.

V is TRBV5-1 and J is TRBJ2-3; 7 bases align to TRBD2. V lost 3 bases, J lost 1 base, and 8 bases stayed unmatched. In germline, CDR1 is SGHRS, CDR2 YFSETQ. The CDR3 totals 16 residues. The CDR3 DNA is TGCGCCAGCAGCTCCAGGACTAGGGGCGGCACAGATACGCAGTATTTT. It yields the protein CASSSRTRGGTDTQYF.

The chain combines TRBV27 with TRBJ1-1; 8 bases match TRBD1. Germline CDR1 is MNHEY and CDR2 is SMNVEV (reference sequence). V dropped 2 bases and J dropped 7; count of bases not matched to a gene: 9. The CDR3 has 15 residues. DNA of the CDR3: TGTGCCAGCAGTTTAACCAGGGGGCTTTTGAATGAAGCTTTCTTT. This gives the protein CASSLTRGLLNEAFF.

The gene calls are TRBV7-2 and TRBJ2-7, with D possibly being TRBD1 (6 bases). The V end lost 4 bases, the J end lost 4 bases, and 17 bases lay between the germline ends. Germline V gene sequence: CDR1 SGHTA, CDR2 FQGNSA. The CDR3 sequence is 15 residues long. CDR3 in DNA: TGTGCCAGCAGCTCAGAACAGGGTTCGAGGTACGAGCAGTACTTC. Its translation is CASSSEQGSRYEQYF.

This clone was found many times. V usage is TRBV24-1 and J usage is TRBJ2-1; no reliable D call. Looked up from germline, CDR1 is KGHDR and CDR2 is SFDVKD. This CDR3 is built from 12 residues. Trimming stripped 6 bases from V and 9 bases from J, with 11 bases between. In nucleotides, the CDR3 is TGTGCCACCAGTCTTTTGGCTGGTGAGCAGTTCTTC. Translated: CATSLLAGEQFF.

This clone was detected a few times. The chain combines TRBV10-3 with TRBJ1-2; D remains unclear. The germline CDR1 and CDR2 sequences are ENHRY and SYGVKD. There are 13 residues in the CDR3. The V gene lost 10 bases and the J gene lost 4 bases, with 16 bases spanning the gap. CDR3 sequence (DNA): TGTGCCAGCACCGGGTCTGACACCTATGGCTACACCTTC. This codes for CASTGSDTYGYTF.

This clone has a single count. The rearrangement links TRBV20-1 to TRBJ2-7; D remains ambiguous. This CDR3 spans 13 amino acids. V dropped 4 bases and J dropped 5 bases, with 15 bases sitting between them. CDR1 is DFQATT and CDR2 is SNEGSKA in the germline V gene (reference sequence). The CDR3 is CSATPEARHEQYF. The CDR3 DNA reads as TGCAGTGCTACCCCGGAAGCCCGCCACGAGCAGTACTTC.

There are many counts of this clone. A read error is likely, as this CDR3 ends without the conserved phenylalanine or tryptophan. Here the CDR3 reads CAWSVQGDQPQHC. As DNA, the CDR3 is TGTGCCTGGAGTGTACAGGGGGATCAGCCCCAGCATTGT. J is TRBJ1-5 and V is TRBV30; TRBD1 aligns across 8 bases. The CDR3 covers 13 residues. Trimming at V came to 0 bases and at J to 5 bases, leaving 0 bases not matched to a gene. CDR1 is GTSNPN and CDR2 is SVGIG in the germline V gene (reference sequence).

The chain is built from TRBV28 and TRBJ1-1, with D unclear. CDR3 length: 13 residues. Trimming shortened V by 6 bases and J by 3 bases, and 11 bases separated the two germline ends. The germline gives CDR1 MDHEN, CDR2 SYDVKM. CDR3 sequence (DNA): TGTGCCAGCAGGGAGAGACGGGACACTGAAGCTTTCTTT. It translates to CASRERRDTEAFF.

The CDR3 region is CASSLGGHGTGELFF. The CDR3, as DNA: TGCGCCAGCAGCTTGGGGGGGCATGGCACCGGGGAGCTGTTTTTT. J is TRBJ2-2 and V is TRBV5-1; TRBD1 might be the D (6 bases). CDR1 SGHRS and CDR2 YFSETQ come from the germline V gene. With 0 bases removed from V and 4 bases from J, the gap between germline ends came to 10 bases. The CDR3 sequence is 15 residues long.

The chain is built from TRBV4-2 and TRBJ2-7, with D perhaps TRBD2 (6 bases). The CDR3 consists of 16 residues. Germline-derived CDR1 and CDR2 are LGHNA and YNFKEQ. The V and J ends lost 0 bases and 6 bases respectively, with 18 bases between them. DNA for the CDR3: TGTGCCAGCAGCCAAGAGGGGGGACCCCAGGGCGTCGAGCAGTACTTC. Protein: CASSQEGGPQGVEQYF.

This clone was seen ten or more times. V is TRBV20-1 and J is TRBJ1-1; D call uncertain. This CDR3 is built from 12 residues. Per the germline V gene, CDR1 is DFQATT and CDR2 is SNEGSKA (reference sequence). Trimming took off 7 bases at V and 2 bases at J, with 11 bases between the two ends. CDR3 residues: CSVMSGNTEAFF. In DNA, the CDR3 is TGCAGTGTCATGTCGGGAAACACTGAAGCTTTCTTT.

There are many counts of this clone. This chain uses TRBV7-2 with TRBJ2-5; tentatively, D is TRBD1 (6 bases). This CDR3 spans 14 amino acids. CDR1 and CDR2 (germline): SGHTA, FQGNSA. Trimming stripped 8 bases from V and 6 bases from J, with 19 bases between. CDR3 sequence: CASGKNRDSKTQYF. The CDR3 DNA sequence: TGTGCCAGCGGAAAAAACAGGGATTCGAAGACCCAGTACTTC.

This sequence joins TRBV30 and TRBJ2-7; TRBD1 is a possible D gene (5 bases). Trimming pared 2 bases from V and 3 bases from J, leaving 11 bases between. From germline, CDR1 is GTSNPN and CDR2 SVGIG (reference sequence). The CDR3 extends over 13 amino acids. The CDR3 sequence is CAWSWRQGYEQYF. The CDR3 nucleotides read TGTGCCTGGAGTTGGCGGCAGGGCTACGAGCAGTACTTC.

This clone was seen many times. V is TRBV10-2 and J is TRBJ2-1; 7 nucleotides line up with TRBD2. This CDR3 contains 15 residues. The germline V gene encodes CDR1 WSHSY and CDR2 SAAADI. Germline trimming cut 4 bases from V and 1 base from J; bases unmatched to any gene: 4. CDR3 protein: CASSVGGGSYNEQFF. CDR3 DNA: TGCGCCAGCAGTGTGGGGGGGGGGTCCTACAATGAGCAGTTCTTC.

Ten or more counts support this clone. A much larger clone differs by one base, so this may be a read error. The chain links TRBV2 to TRBJ2-1; no firm D call. CDR1 is SNHLY and CDR2 is FYNNEI in the germline V gene. The CDR3 has 11 residues. Here the CDR3 DNA reads TGTGCCAGCAAGCTGGGCGTTGAGCGGTTCTTC. Amino acids: CASKLGVERFF.

J is TRBJ1-6 and V is TRBV3-1; weak D call: TRBD1 (5 bases). The V end lost 5 bases, the J end lost 9 bases, and 17 bases lay between the germline ends. Germline values: CDR1 LGHDT, CDR2 YNNKEL (reference sequence). The CDR3 length is 15 residues. CDR3 nucleotide sequence: TGTGCCAGCAGCAACCTGGGAGGGGATAGTTCACCCCTCCACTTT. It translates to CASSNLGGDSSPLHF. The whole variable domain, filled in from reference TRBV3-1 and TRBJ1-6, reads DTAVSQTPKYLVTQMGNDKSIKCEQNLGHDTMYWYKQDSKKFLKIMFSYNNKELIINETVPNRFSPKSPDKAHLNLHINSLELGDSAVYFCASSNLGGDSSPLHFGNGTRLTVT.

The J gene is TRBJ2-6, the V gene TRBV3-1; 11 bases are shared with TRBD1. The CDR3 spans 16 residues. The ends lost 5 bases at V and 0 bases at J; junction bases unmatched: 0. CDR1 is LGHDT, CDR2 YNNKEL, per germline (reference sequence). The chain's CDR3 is CASSGTGGSGANVLTF. CDR3 nucleotides: TGTGCCAGCAGCGGGACAGGGGGCTCTGGGGCCAACGTCCTGACTTTC.

This clone was picked up many times. One base away lies a much larger clone, so this may be a sequencing read error. This chain connects TRBV6-5 to TRBJ1-2; tentative D call: TRBD1 (6 bases). The CDR3 totals 13 residues. V was trimmed by 2 bases and J by 5 bases, leaving 9 bases between them. CDR1 is MNHEY and CDR2 is SVGAGI in the germline V gene. The CDR3: CASSYKDSYGYTF. Here the CDR3 DNA reads TGTGCCAGCAGTTACAAGGACAGTTATGGCTACACCTTC.

V gene TRBV27 combines with J gene TRBJ1-1; perhaps TRBD1 as D (5 bases). The V end lost 2 bases, the J end lost 1 base, and 5 bases lay between the germline ends. The germline CDR1 and CDR2 sequences are MNHEY and SMNVEV (reference sequence). The CDR3 length is 13 residues. This CDR3 is CASSLGTNTEAFF. The CDR3 DNA sequence: TGTGCCAGCAGTTTAGGGACGAACACTGAAGCTTTCTTT.